Listed here is a single T cell receptor beta chain. Its antigen is unidentified. PCR was performed using 60 Vbeta and 13 Jbeta primers. In the authors' methods: Later, an analysis found approximately 80 million unique TCR beta chains, and some 10 million of these were shared. The repertoire was sequenced with immunoSEQ multiplex PCR; TCRdb's copy has only in-frame clones and lacks some. The V and J calls and the clone size are those of that table, but D and trimming were determined from the DNA. The sample shows 150,000 or so clones, 82% of them seen only once. This sample is part of a study of cytomegalovirus exposure and HLA in healthy donors. Germline CDR1 SGHRS, CDR2 YFSETQ. This CDR3 has 19 amino acids. V lost 0 bases and J 4 bases, leaving 25 bases between the germline ends. Study results and caveats: Most observed TCR sequences were rare, whereas some public TCRs were detected in many donors. Among TCR beta chains of equal frequency, HLA-associated ones were more clonally expanded in a later analysis. Per published accounts, TCR beta sequences correctly predicted the HLA-A and HLA-B alleles of most subjects.

The TCR comes from a young man in good health and CMV-seropositive. The sample taken for sequencing was PBMCs. V usage is TRBV5-1 and J usage is TRBJ2-5; D possibly corresponds to TRBD2 (7 bases). In nucleotides, the CDR3 is TGCGCCAGCAGCTTGGGGTTGAGGGGGAGGGCCGAGAGACGAGAGACCCAGTACTTC. Protein: CASSLGLRGRAERRETQYF.